These 8 T cell receptor beta chains came from one sample sequenced in a study of brain T cells in children with intractable seizures. This table comes from immunoSEQ multiplex PCR, and its TCRdb copy is limited to in-frame clones, with some not included. The top ten clones hold 4.5% to 7% of a sample with hundreds of thousands of clones, over 90% of them seen once. Time point denoted: blood from clinic visit 5 months post-surgery; TSC patient then seizure free. The material sequenced was peripheral blood, taken roughly 5 months after surgery. All receptors derive from a boy under two years old with tuberous sclerosis and intractable seizures.

The chain uses TRBV5-5 and TRBJ2-1; 7 positions agree with TRBD1. Germline CDR1 is SGHKS and CDR2 is YYEKEE (reference sequence). The V and J ends lost 0 bases and 7 bases, in that order; junction bases with no gene match: 4. The CDR3 is 14 residues long. The CDR3 loop is CASSLGQGVNEQFF. The CDR3 DNA reads TGTGCCAGCAGCTTGGGACAGGGTGTGAATGAGCAGTTCTTC.

The chain uses TRBV7-8 and TRBJ1-6; tentatively, D is TRBD1 (5 bases). CDR3 length: 15 residues. The V end lost 5 bases, the J end lost 4 bases, and 12 bases lay between the germline ends. Looked up from germline, CDR1 is SGHVS and CDR2 is FQNEAQ. The CDR3 region is CASSRTGGYNSPLHF. CDR3 in DNA: TGTGCCAGCAGCCGAACAGGAGGTTATAATTCACCCCTCCACTTT.

The rearrangement links TRBV28 to TRBJ2-2, with D uncertain. Germline values: CDR1 MDHEN, CDR2 SYDVKM. V lost 2 bases and J 1 base, leaving 11 bases between the germline ends. The CDR3 consists of 16 residues. The CDR3 coding sequence is TGTGCCAGCAGTTTACCCACAGAAGTGAACACCGGGGAGCTGTTTTTT. This encodes CASSLPTEVNTGELFF.

The chain recombines TRBV7-2 with TRBJ2-1, with D perhaps given as TRBD1 or TRBD2 (5 bases each). Germline V gene sequence: CDR1 SGHTA, CDR2 FQGNSA. V was cut by 5 bases and J by 16 bases, with 21 bases left in between. This CDR3 is built from 13 residues. The CDR3 nucleotides are TGTGCCAGCAGCCTGGGTGCAGGGAACGAGGGATTCTTC. Encoded protein: CASSLGAGNEGFF.

V and J are TRBV28 and TRBJ2-6; maybe TRBD1 (6 bases). V lost 7 bases, J lost 2 bases, and 12 bases lay in between. Germline V gene data show CDR1 as MDHEN and CDR2 as SYDVKM. The CDR3 is 15 amino acids. The CDR3 DNA sequence: TGTGCCAGCACAGGGGTCTCGCCTGGGGCCAACGTCCTGACTTTC. Translated: CASTGVSPGANVLTF.

The V and J genes are TRBV4-2 and TRBJ2-4; D uncertain. This CDR3 contains 13 residues. CDR1 is LGHNA and CDR2 is YNFKEQ in the germline V gene. The germline V and J ends were trimmed by 1 base and 6 bases, with 7 bases remaining between them. CDR3 protein: CASSQADANIQYF. As DNA, the CDR3 is TGTGCCAGCAGCCAAGCAGATGCAAACATTCAGTACTTC.

This clone was recorded once. As DNA, the CDR3 is TGTGCCAGCAGCTTAAGATGGACCTCTGGAAACACCATATATTTT. Residues: CASSLRWTSGNTIYF. This chain joins TRBV7-2 and TRBJ1-3; no reliable D call. The CDR3 is made up of 15 amino acids. V shed 2 bases and J shed 0 bases, with 8 bases lying between them. Germline V gene data show CDR1 as SGHTA and CDR2 as FQGNSA.

This chain joins TRBV6-5 and TRBJ2-2; 8 bases match TRBD2. The CDR3 has 16 residues. The germline CDR1 and CDR2 sequences are MNHEY and SVGAGI. V gave up 4 bases and J gave up 0 bases; unmatched junction bases: 4. The CDR3 protein is CASSSPGGANTGELFF. CDR3 sequence (DNA): TGTGCCAGCAGTTCCCCGGGGGGGGCGAACACCGGGGAGCTGTTTTTT.